The 17 T cell receptor beta chains given below trace back to one sample, sequenced in a study of blood T cells in healthy people across ages. Primers used in a second PCR of about 6 to 11 cycles were a sample-barcoded 5' primer and a J-beta primer mix. TCRdb redid the calling of the 5' RACE reads with MiXCR, one entry per CDR3 protein. This sample has roughly 2 million distinct CDR3 sequences, with roughly 49% found just once. Material: blood. All receptors come from a woman between 35 and 50 years old in good health.

The chain employs TRBV5-1 and TRBJ2-5; D may be TRBD1 (6 bases). The CDR3 totals 15 residues. Trimming took 2 bases from V and 2 from J, leaving 13 bases between them. The germline V gene has CDR1 SGHRS and CDR2 YFSETQ. The CDR3 sequence: CASSFGTGWQETQYF. The DNA for the CDR3 is TGCGCCAGCAGCTTCGGTACAGGGTGGCAAGAGACCCAGTACTTC.

In this sample, this clonotype turned up a few times. This chain uses TRBV5-6 with TRBJ2-3, with D perhaps TRBD1 or TRBD2 (7 bases each). V was trimmed by 0 bases and J by 5 bases, leaving 13 bases between them. The germline CDR1 and CDR2 sequences are SGHDT and YYEEEE. This CDR3 is 15 amino acids long. CDR3 residues: CASSLGQGEGDTQYF. CDR3 in DNA: TGTGCCAGCAGCTTGGGGCAGGGGGAGGGAGATACGCAGTATTTT.

Only a few counts were recorded for this clonotype. The V and J genes are TRBV7-2 and TRBJ2-7; the match to TRBD1 covers 10 bases. This CDR3 spans 15 amino acids. J lost 7 bases, V lost 5 bases, and 11 bases had no gene match. Germline values: CDR1 SGHTA, CDR2 FQGNSA. The CDR3 region is CASSGRDRGSREQYF. The CDR3 region has the DNA TGTGCCAGCAGCGGCCGGGACAGGGGCTCTCGGGAGCAGTACTTC.

V usage is TRBV14 and J usage is TRBJ2-5; D call uncertain. The assigned J gene may be wrong: the sequence end matches TRBJ2-7 better. This CDR3 has 16 amino acids. Per germline, CDR1 SGHDN and CDR2 FVKESK. The CDR3: CASSQEVWQPSYEQYF. The CDR3 DNA reads TGTGCCAGCAGCCAAGAGGTTTGGCAGCCGAGCTACGAGCAGTACTTC.

The chain's CDR3 is CASSYTRTPEQYF. The CDR3 nucleotides read TGTGCCAGCAGTTACACCCGGACTCCCGAGCAGTACTTC. The chain links TRBV6-2 or TRBV6-3 to TRBJ2-7; tentatively, D is TRBD2 (5 bases). Between the trimmed V and J ends, which lost 2 bases and 6 bases, there was a span of 11 bases. Germline CDR1 reads MNHEY; CDR2 reads SVGEGT. The CDR3 extends over 13 amino acids.

This chain connects TRBV5-4 to TRBJ1-2, with D possibly being TRBD1 (6 bases). This CDR3 is built from 16 residues. V was trimmed by 3 bases and J by 3 bases, leaving 18 bases between them. Germline V gives CDR1 SGHNT, CDR2 YYREEE (reference sequence). Here the CDR3 reads CASSWPPGAGDYGYTF. The CDR3, as DNA: TGTGCCAGCAGCTGGCCCCCGGGAGCAGGGGACTATGGCTACACCTTC.

This clonotype appeared a few times. V and J are TRBV7-6 and TRBJ2-5; perhaps TRBD2 as D (6 bases). Germline loops: CDR1 SGHVS, CDR2 FNYEAQ. The CDR3 runs 14 residues. Trimming pared 5 bases from V and 6 bases from J, leaving 16 bases between. CDR3 sequence: CASSTRWEEKTQYF. In DNA, the CDR3 is TGTGCCAGCAGCACCAGGTGGGAGGAGAAGACCCAGTACTTC.

As concerns this clonotype: At one boundary the junction diverges from the germline segment, which might be a read error. V is TRBV28 and J is TRBJ2-4, with 7 bases identical to TRBD2. The CDR3 extends over 14 amino acids. Germline values: CDR1 MDHEN, CDR2 SYDVKM. CDR3 amino acids: CASSFGGVRNIQNF. The CDR3 DNA is TGTGCCAGCAGTTTTGGGGGGGTGAGGAACATTCAGAACTTC.

This clonotype occurred once. Written as DNA, the CDR3 is TGCGCCAGCAGCCCCTCGGGGGCCGTCACAGATACGCAGTATTTT. Translating it yields CASSPSGAVTDTQYF. The chain has TRBV5-1 and TRBJ2-3, with D perhaps being TRBD1 or TRBD2 (6 bases each). With 4 bases removed from V and 2 bases from J, the gap between germline ends came to 14 bases. Germline V gene lookup returns CDR1 SGHRS and CDR2 YFSETQ. This CDR3 is 15 amino acids long.

The rearrangement uses TRBV4-1 and TRBJ2-6; 7 bases fit TRBD2. The length of the CDR3 is 17 residues. V was clipped by 1 base and J by 1 base; unmatched bases: 4. Germline-derived CDR1 and CDR2 are MGHRA and YSYEKL. The CDR3 loop reads CASSQVTSRSGANVLTF. CDR3 DNA sequence: TGCGCCAGCAGCCAAGTGACTAGCAGGTCTGGGGCCAACGTCCTGACTTTC.

This clonotype has more than one count but fewer than ten. The chain recombines TRBV4-3 with TRBJ2-3; the D gene is possibly TRBD2 (5 bases). The ends were cut back, 3 bases at V and 2 bases at J, with 18 bases in the middle. This CDR3 contains 17 residues. Germline V gene sequence: CDR1 LGHNA, CDR2 YSLEER. The CDR3 here is CASSQGDLGRFTDTQYF. In nucleotides, the CDR3 is TGCGCCAGCAGCCAGGGAGACCTAGGCAGATTCACAGATACGCAGTATTTT.

The chain carries TRBV6-1 and TRBJ1-5, with 7 positions matching TRBD1. Germline loops: CDR1 MNHNS, CDR2 SASEGT. The V segment lost 7 bases and the J segment 2 bases; nucleotides outside the gene matches: 11. This CDR3 comprises 16 residues. CDR3 sequence reads: CASTQADRWRNQPQHF. The CDR3 coding sequence is TGTGCCAGCACCCAAGCGGACAGGTGGCGCAATCAGCCCCAGCATTTT.

This clonotype was seen only a few times. The chain employs TRBV7-2 and TRBJ2-5; D is unclear. The CDR3 is 13 residues long. Germline CDR1 and CDR2: SGHTA and FQGNSA. Trimming removed 5 bases from V and 4 bases from J, with 11 bases in between. CDR3 residues: CASSPPAGETQYF. In DNA, the CDR3 is TGTGCCAGCAGCCCCCCCGCTGGAGAGACCCAGTACTTC.

This clonotype was seen a few times. The gene calls are TRBV15 and TRBJ1-2; D perhaps matches TRBD1 (6 bases). Germline CDR1 is LNHNV and CDR2 is YYDKDF (reference sequence). The germline V and J ends were trimmed by 1 base and 7 bases, with 13 bases remaining between them. This CDR3 has 14 residues. CDR3 amino acids: CATSRGAGAGGYTF. The CDR3, as DNA: TGTGCCACCAGCAGAGGCGCGGGGGCAGGTGGCTACACCTTC. The entire variable domain, with the rest obtained from reference TRBV15 and TRBJ1-2, is as follows: DAMVIQNPRYQVTQFGKPVTLSCSQTLNHNVMYWYQQKSSQAPKLLFHYYDKDFNNEADTPDNFQSRRPNTSFCFLDIRSPGLGDTAMYLCATSRGAGAGGYTFGSGTRLTVV.

V is TRBV11-2 and J is TRBJ1-1; D remains unclear. CDR1 and CDR2 from the germline V gene are SGHAT and FQNNGV. CDR3 length equals 13 residues. V lost 5 bases and J lost 3, with 10 bases in between. The DNA for the CDR3 is TGTGCCAGCAGCCCTAGTGCGGACACTGAAGCTTTCTTT. It translates to CASSPSADTEAFF.

This clonotype was detected a few times. The chain couples TRBV14 to TRBJ1-6; D call uncertain. CDR3 length: 18 residues. CDR1 is SGHDN, CDR2 FVKESK, per germline. V lost 3 bases, J lost 0 bases, and 15 bases lay in between. CDR3 loop: CASSQGAVAPSYNSPLHF. Written as DNA, the CDR3 is TGTGCCAGCAGCCAGGGAGCGGTAGCTCCCTCCTATAATTCACCCCTCCACTTT.

This clonotype came up many times. The chain combines TRBV28 with TRBJ2-6, with a weak D call TRBD1 (5 bases). V lost 3 bases and J lost 1, with 7 bases in between. This CDR3 is 15 amino acids long. CDR1 and CDR2 from the germline V gene are MDHEN and SYDVKM. CDR3 amino acids: CASSFPGSGANVLTF. In DNA form, the CDR3 reads TGTGCCAGCAGTTTTCCAGGGTCTGGGGCCAACGTCCTGACTTTC.